This is a list of T cell receptor beta chains from one sample in a study of T cell responses to AZD1222 COVID-19 vaccine. The method was immunoSEQ multiplex PCR; TCRdb's version includes in-frame clones alone and lacks a portion of them. The sample has roughly 140,000 clones; 88% are singletons. Sequencing was performed on peripheral blood, taken 28 days after the second AZD1222 dose. The receptors come from an adult who received the AZD1222 COVID-19 vaccine. CDR3s include the opening cysteine and the closing phenylalanine or tryptophan. D genes are given only for firm matches. Rows give clone size only sometimes, using once, few, many, or a class for an expanded clone.

v_call	d_call	cdr3_length	clone_size	j_call	cdr3_nt	cdr3_aa
TRBV19	NA	14	NA	TRBJ1-2	TGTGCCAGTAGTATAGGGGGTGCGAACTATGGCTACACCTTC	CASSIGGANYGYTF
TRBV6-5	TRBD2	15	once	TRBJ2-5	TGTGCCAGCAGTTACTCCCCGAGCGGGGGGGAGACCCAGTACTTC	CASSYSPSGGETQYF
TRBV10-3	NA	11	NA	TRBJ2-5	TGTGCTGTCGGGTCCCAAGAGACCCAGTACTTC	CAVGSQETQYF
TRBV7-9	NA	14	NA	TRBJ2-1	TGTGCCAGCAGCTTAGCGCGAGCGGACTACGAGCAGTTCTTC	CASSLARADYEQFF
TRBV27	TRBD1	13	NA	TRBJ1-2	TGTGCCAGCAGTCGATACGGACAGGATGGCTACACCTTC	CASSRYGQDGYTF
TRBV28	TRBD1	15	NA	TRBJ2-1	TGTGCCAGCAGGAGACAGGGGAGCTCCTACAATGAGCAGTTCTTC	CASRRQGSSYNEQFF
TRBV7-2	NA	11	NA	TRBJ2-1	TGTGCCAGCAGCTGGGGGAATGAGCAGTTCTTC	CASSWGNEQFF
TRBV13	NA	16	NA	TRBJ2-1	TGTGCCAGCAGCTTACATGTTGGGGGGACGAGCAATGAGCAGTTCTTC	CASSLHVGGTSNEQFF
TRBV12-3/TRBV12-4	NA	13	NA	TRBJ1-4	TGTGCCAGTTGGGGGACACGCGGTGAAAAACTGTTTTTT	CASWGTRGEKLFF
TRBV4-2	NA	14	NA	TRBJ2-3	TGTGCCAGCAGCCAAGCGTCTAGGACAGATACGCAGTATTTT	CASSQASRTDTQYF
TRBV24-1	TRBD1	15	NA	TRBJ2-1	TGTGCCACCAGTGACCCCGACAGGGCTTACAATGAGCAGTTCTTC	CATSDPDRAYNEQFF
TRBV20-1	NA	12	few	TRBJ2-5	TGCAGTGCTAGTCCTAGCATTACGACCCAGTACTTC	CSASPSITTQYF
TRBV5-5	NA	15	NA	TRBJ1-1	TGTGCCAGCAGCTTGTGGTCTGGGGGGCAAGGTGAAGCTTTCTTT	CASSLWSGGQGEAFF
TRBV6-5	TRBD2	14	once	TRBJ2-5	TGTGCCAGCATTCAGCGGGAGTGGGGGGAGACCCAGTACTTC	CASIQREWGETQYF
TRBV7-3	NA	14	NA	TRBJ2-1	TGTGCCAGCAGTAGCTCGGGGTCCTACAATGAGCAGTTCTTC	CASSSSGSYNEQFF
TRBV10-3	NA	13	NA	TRBJ1-1	TGTGCCATCAGTGAGCTTATGAGCACTGAAGCTTTCTTT	CAISELMSTEAFF
TRBV3-1/TRBV3-2	NA	15	NA	TRBJ2-5	TGTGCCAGCAGCCATTACACGGGGAGGACAGAGACCCAGTACTTC	CASSHYTGRTETQYF
TRBV4-1	NA	16	NA	TRBJ1-3	TGCGCCAGCAGCCACCCGACAGCGACTGGGCGAAACACCATATATTTT	CASSHPTATGRNTIYF
TRBV24-1	TRBD1	13	NA	TRBJ1-2	TGTGCCACCAGTCCGACAGGGAACTATGGCTACACCTTC	CATSPTGNYGYTF
TRBV28	NA	13	NA	TRBJ2-2	TGTGCCAGCAGCAGGACTCACACCGGGGAGCTGTTTTTT	CASSRTHTGELFF
TRBV29-1	TRBD2	13	NA	TRBJ2-1	TGCAGCGTTGACGGACTAGCGGGAGTGGAGCAGTTCTTC	CSVDGLAGVEQFF
TRBV5-1	TRBD1	16	NA	TRBJ2-3	TGCGCCAGCAGCTACAGGACAGGGGCGGACACAGATACGCAGTATTTT	CASSYRTGADTDTQYF
TRBV7-9	NA	14	NA	TRBJ2-7	TGTGCCAGCAGCGCGGGACAGAATAACTACGAGCAGTACTTC	CASSAGQNNYEQYF
TRBV5-1	NA	15	NA	TRBJ1-4	TGCGCCAGCAGCTTGGTTGGGGTCTCTAATGAAAAACTGTTTTTT	CASSLVGVSNEKLFF
TRBV28	NA	14	few	TRBJ2-7	TGTGCCAGCAGCGGACATGAACTATCCTACGAGCAGTACTTC	CASSGHELSYEQYF
TRBV11-2	NA	15	NA	TRBJ2-1	TGTGCCAGCAGCCGTCAACTGGACTCCTACAATGAGCAGTTCTTC	CASSRQLDSYNEQFF